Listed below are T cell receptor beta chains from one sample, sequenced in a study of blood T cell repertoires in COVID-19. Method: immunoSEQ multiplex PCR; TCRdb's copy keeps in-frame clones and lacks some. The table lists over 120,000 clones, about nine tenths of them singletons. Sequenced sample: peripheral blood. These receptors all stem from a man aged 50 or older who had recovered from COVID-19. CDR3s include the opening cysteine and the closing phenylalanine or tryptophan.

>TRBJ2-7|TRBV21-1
CASSTPGTAYEQYF
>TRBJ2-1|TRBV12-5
CASGLVLPGLAVRDEQFF
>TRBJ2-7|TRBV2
CASSDRGQDYEQYF
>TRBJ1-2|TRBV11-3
CASSSLQGEGYTF
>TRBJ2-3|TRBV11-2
CASSLAVAGVTTDTQYF
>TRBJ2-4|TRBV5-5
CASSFGTFTAKNIQYF
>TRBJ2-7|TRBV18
CASSPQRVTYEQYF
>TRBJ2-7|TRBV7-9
CASSKGTSIFEQYF
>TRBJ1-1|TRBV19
CASSIALTGPATAFF
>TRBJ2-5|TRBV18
CASSPGTSGGETQYF
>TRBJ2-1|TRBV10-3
CAISESSGYNEQFF
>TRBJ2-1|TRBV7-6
CASSSQGGGDINEQFF
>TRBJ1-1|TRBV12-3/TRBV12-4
CASSMTGPPEAFF
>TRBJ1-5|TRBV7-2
CASSLRAPGQGMGNQPQHF
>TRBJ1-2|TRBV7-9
CASSSTGGLLGYTF
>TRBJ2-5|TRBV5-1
CASSFRDRQETQYF
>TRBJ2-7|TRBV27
CASQGVGYEQYF
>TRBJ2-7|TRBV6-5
CASSYGGGSYEQYF
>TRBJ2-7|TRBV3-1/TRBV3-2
CASSHQTGTGSYEQYF
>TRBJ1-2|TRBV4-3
CASSPKTGRLTNYGYTF
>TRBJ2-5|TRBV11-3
CASSLDRTSGGQETQYF
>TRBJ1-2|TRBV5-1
CASSLPDRAYGYTF
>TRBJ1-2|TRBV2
CASSESADNSLNYGYTF
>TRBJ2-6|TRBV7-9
CASSTTRTGNSGANVLTF
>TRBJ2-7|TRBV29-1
CSVGLGAEQYF
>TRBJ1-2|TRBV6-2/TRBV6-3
CASSYLAGQGFGYTF
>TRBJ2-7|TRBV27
CASKGLAGGPHEQYF
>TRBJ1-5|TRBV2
CASSQSGEGVGNQPQHF
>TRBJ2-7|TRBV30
CAWGRGQAGSYEQYF
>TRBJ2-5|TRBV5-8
CASSLRLGGALETQYF
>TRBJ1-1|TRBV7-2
CASMGTGSGTEAFF
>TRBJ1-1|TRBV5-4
CASGRTGNTEAFF
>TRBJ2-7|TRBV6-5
CARLERPSYEQYF
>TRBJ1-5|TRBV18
CASSLLGQGDQPQHF
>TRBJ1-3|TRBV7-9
CASSLDRTSGNTIYF
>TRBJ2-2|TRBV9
CASMARANTGELFF
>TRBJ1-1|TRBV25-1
CASSERGITNTEAFF
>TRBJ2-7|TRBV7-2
CASSLVLSGGQLHEQYF
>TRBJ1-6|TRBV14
CASSQTGGTPLHF
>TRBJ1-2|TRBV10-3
CAISEKRQGGYGYTF
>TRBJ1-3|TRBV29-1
CSASYVGSSGNTIYF
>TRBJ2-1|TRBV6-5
CASSYTTTRGNEQFF
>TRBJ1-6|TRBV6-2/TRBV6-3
CASSPRQSNYNSPLHF
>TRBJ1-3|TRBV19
CASRQGAGNTIYF
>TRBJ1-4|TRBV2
CASNSGSRTNEKLFF